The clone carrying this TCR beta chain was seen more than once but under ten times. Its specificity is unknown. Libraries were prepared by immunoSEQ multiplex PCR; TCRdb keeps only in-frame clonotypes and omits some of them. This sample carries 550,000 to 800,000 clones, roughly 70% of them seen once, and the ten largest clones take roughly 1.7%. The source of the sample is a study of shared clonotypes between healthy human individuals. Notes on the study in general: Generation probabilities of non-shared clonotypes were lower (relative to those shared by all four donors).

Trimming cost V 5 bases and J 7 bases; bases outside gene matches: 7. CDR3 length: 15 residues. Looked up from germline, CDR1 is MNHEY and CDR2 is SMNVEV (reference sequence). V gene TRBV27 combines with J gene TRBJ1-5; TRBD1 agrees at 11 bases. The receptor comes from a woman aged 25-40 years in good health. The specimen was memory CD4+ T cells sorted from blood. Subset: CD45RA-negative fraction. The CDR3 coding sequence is TGTGCCAGCAGTCCTGGGACAGGGGGTAGGCAGCCCCAGCATTTT. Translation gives CASSPGTGGRQPQHF.